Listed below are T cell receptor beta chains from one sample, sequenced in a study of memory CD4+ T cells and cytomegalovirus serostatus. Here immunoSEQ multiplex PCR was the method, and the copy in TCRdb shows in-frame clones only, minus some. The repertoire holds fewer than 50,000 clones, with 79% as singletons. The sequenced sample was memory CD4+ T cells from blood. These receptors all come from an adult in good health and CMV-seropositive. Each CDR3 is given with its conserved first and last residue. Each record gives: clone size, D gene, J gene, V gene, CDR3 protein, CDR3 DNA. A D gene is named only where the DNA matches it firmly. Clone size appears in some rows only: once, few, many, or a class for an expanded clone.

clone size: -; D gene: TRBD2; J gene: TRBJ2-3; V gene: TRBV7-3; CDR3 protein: CASSLMGGPSDTQYF; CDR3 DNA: TGTGCCAGCAGCTTAATGGGAGGGCCCTCAGATACGCAGTATTTT
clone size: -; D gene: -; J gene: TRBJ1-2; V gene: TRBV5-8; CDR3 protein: CASSFGPNYGYTF; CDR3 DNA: TGTGCCAGCAGCTTCGGGCCCAACTATGGCTACACCTTC
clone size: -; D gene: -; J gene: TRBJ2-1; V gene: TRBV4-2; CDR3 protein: CASSQDRSGYNEQFF; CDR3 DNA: TGTGCCAGCAGCCAAGATAGGTCCGGGTACAATGAGCAGTTCTTC
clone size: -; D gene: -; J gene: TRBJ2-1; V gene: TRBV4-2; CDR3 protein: CASSQEPPPTYNEQFF; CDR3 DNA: TGTGCCAGCAGCCAAGAACCCCCCCCTACGTACAATGAGCAGTTCTTC
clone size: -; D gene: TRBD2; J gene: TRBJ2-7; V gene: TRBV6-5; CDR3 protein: CASSPFSGSMYEQYF; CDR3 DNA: TGTGCCAGCAGTCCCTTTAGCGGGAGTATGTACGAGCAGTACTTC
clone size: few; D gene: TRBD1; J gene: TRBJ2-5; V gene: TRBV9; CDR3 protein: CASSGLSYRGAETQYF; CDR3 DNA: TGTGCCAGCAGCGGCTTAAGTTACAGGGGGGCAGAGACCCAGTACTTC
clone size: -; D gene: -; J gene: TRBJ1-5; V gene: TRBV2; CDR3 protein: CASSTGTNQPQHF; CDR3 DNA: TGTGCCAGCTCAACAGGGACTAATCAGCCCCAGCATTTT
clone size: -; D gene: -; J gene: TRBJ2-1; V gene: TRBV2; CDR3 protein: CASSEDQRMQFF; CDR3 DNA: TGTGCCAGCAGTGAAGATCAGCGGATGCAGTTCTTC
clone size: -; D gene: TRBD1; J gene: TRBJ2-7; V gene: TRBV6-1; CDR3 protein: CASSGLLGTGVYEQYF; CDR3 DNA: TGTGCCAGCAGTGGCCTTCTCGGGACAGGGGTCTACGAGCAGTACTTC
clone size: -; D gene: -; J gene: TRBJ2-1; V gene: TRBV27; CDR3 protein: CASSFRDSPYGEQFF; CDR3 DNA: TGTGCCAGCAGTTTCCGGGACTCCCCTTACGGTGAGCAGTTCTTC
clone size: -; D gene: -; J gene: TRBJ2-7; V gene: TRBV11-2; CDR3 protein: CASSFARDSYEQYF; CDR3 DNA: TGTGCCAGCAGCTTTGCCCGGGACTCCTACGAGCAGTACTTC
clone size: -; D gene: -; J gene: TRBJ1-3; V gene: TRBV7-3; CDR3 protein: CASSPNAGNTIYF; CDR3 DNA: TGTGCCAGCAGCCCTAACGCTGGAAACACCATATATTTT
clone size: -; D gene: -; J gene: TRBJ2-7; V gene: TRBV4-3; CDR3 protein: CASSQESQAGYEQYF; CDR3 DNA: TGCGCCAGCAGCCAAGAATCCCAGGCAGGCTACGAGCAGTACTTC
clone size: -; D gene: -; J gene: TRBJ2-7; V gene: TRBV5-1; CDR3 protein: CASSSRGPYEQYF; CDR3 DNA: TGCGCCAGCAGCTCCAGGGGCCCCTACGAGCAGTACTTC
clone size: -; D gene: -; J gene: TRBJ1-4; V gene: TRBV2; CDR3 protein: CASSVRRSEKLFF; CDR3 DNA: TGTGCCAGCAGTGTACGAAGATCCGAAAAACTGTTTTTT
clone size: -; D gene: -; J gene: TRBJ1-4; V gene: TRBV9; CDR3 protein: CASSVGRAGDEKLFF; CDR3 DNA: TGTGCCAGCAGCGTAGGTAGGGCCGGGGACGAAAAACTGTTTTTT
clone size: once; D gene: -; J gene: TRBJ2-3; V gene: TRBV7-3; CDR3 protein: CASSLRGTSTDTQYF; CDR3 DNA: TGTGCCAGCAGCTTAAGGGGTACTAGCACAGATACGCAGTATTTT
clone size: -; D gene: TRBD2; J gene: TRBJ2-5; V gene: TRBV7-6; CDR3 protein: CASSLVAGGETQYF; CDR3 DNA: TGTGCCAGCAGCTTAGTGGCGGGGGGGGAGACCCAGTACTTC
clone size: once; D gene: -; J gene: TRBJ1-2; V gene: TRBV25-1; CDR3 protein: CASLGRTNSGYTF; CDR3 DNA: TGTGCCAGCTTGGGAAGGACAAACAGTGGCTACACCTTC
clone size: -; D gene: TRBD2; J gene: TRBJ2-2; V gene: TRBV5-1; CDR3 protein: CASSLSPGSGRSTGELFF; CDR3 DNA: TGCGCCAGCAGCTTATCCCCTGGAAGCGGGAGGTCGACCGGGGAGCTGTTTTTT
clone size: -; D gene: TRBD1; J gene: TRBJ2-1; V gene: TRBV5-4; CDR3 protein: CASSSGQGAHNEQFF; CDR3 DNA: TGTGCCAGCAGCTCAGGACAGGGGGCCCACAATGAGCAGTTCTTC
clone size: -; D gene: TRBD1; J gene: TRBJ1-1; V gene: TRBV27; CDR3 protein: CASRRQGWGNTEAFF; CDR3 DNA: TGTGCCAGCAGGAGACAGGGTTGGGGGAACACTGAAGCTTTCTTT
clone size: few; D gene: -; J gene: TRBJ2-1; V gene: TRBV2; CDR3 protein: CASSESSGYNEQFF; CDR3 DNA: TGTGCCAGCAGTGAAAGTAGCGGCTACAATGAGCAGTTCTTC